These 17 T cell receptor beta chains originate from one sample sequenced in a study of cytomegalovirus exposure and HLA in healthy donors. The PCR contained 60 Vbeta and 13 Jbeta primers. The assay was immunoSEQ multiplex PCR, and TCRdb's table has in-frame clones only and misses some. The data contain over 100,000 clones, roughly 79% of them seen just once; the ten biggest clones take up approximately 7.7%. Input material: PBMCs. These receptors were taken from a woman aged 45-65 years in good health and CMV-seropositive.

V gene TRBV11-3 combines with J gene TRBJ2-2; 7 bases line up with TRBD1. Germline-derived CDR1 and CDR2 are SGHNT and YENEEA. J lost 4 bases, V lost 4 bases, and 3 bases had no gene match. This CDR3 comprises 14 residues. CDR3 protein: CASSSTGFTGELFF. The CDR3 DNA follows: TGTGCCAGCAGCTCGACAGGGTTCACCGGGGAGCTGTTTTTT.

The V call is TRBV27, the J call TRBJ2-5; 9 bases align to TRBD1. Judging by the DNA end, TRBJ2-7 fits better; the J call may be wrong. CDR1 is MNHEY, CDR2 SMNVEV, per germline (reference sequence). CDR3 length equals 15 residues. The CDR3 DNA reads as TGTGCCAGCAGTCCCCGGACAGGGGACGGGAACGAGCAGTACTTC. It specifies CASSPRTGDGNEQYF.

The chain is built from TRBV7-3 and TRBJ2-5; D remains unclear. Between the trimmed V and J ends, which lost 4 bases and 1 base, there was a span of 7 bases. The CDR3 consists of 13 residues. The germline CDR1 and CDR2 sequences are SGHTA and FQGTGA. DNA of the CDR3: TGTGCCAGCAGCTATTCCTCCCAAGAGACCCAGTACTTC. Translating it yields CASSYSSQETQYF.

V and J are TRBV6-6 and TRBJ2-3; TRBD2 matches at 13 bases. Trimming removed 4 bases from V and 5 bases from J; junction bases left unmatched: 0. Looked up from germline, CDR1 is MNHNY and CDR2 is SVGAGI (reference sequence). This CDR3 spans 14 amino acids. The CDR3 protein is CASSWTSGRDTQYF. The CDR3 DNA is TGTGCCAGCAGTTGGACTAGCGGGAGAGATACGCAGTATTTT.

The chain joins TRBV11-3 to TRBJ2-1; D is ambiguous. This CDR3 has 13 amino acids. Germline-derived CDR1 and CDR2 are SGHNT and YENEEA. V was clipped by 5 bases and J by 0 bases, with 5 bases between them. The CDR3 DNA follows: TGTGCCAGCAGCATCAACTCCTACAATGAGCAGTTCTTC. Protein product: CASSINSYNEQFF. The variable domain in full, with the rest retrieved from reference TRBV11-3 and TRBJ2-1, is EAGVVQSPRYKIIEKKQPVAFWCNPISGHNTLYWYLQNLGQGPELLIRYENEEAVDDSQLPKDRFSAERLKGVDSTLKIQPAELGDSAVYLCASSINSYNEQFFGPGTRLTVL.

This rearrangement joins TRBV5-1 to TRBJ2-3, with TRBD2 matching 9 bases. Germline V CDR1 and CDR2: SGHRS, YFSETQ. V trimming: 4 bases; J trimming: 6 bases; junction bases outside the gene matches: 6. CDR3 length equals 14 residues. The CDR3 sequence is CASSLGTSKDTQYF. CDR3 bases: TGCGCCAGCAGCCTCGGGACTAGCAAGGATACGCAGTATTTT.

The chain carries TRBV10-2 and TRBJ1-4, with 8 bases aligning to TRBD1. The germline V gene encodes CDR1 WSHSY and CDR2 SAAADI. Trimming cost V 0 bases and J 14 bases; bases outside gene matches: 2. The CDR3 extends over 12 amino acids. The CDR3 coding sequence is TGCGCCAGCAGTGAGTCCAGGGACAGGCTGTTTTTT. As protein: CASSESRDRLFF.

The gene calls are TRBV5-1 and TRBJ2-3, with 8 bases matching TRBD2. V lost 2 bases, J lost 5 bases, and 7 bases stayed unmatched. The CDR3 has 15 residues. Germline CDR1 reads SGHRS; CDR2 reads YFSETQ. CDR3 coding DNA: TGCGCCAGCAGCTTCTCTACTAGCGGACAAGATACGCAGTATTTT. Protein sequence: CASSFSTSGQDTQYF.

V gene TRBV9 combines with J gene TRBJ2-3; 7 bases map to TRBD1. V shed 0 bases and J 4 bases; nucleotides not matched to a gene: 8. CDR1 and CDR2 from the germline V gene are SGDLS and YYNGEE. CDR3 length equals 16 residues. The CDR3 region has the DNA TGTGCCAGCAGCGTAGCCGGACAGGTATGGGCAGATACGCAGTATTTT. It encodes CASSVAGQVWADTQYF. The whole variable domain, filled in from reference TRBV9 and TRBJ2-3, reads DSGVTQTPKHLITATGQRVTLRCSPRSGDLSVYWYQQSLDQGLQFLIQYYNGEERAKGNILERFSAQQFPDLHSELNLSSLELGDSALYFCASSVAGQVWADTQYFGPGTRLTVL.

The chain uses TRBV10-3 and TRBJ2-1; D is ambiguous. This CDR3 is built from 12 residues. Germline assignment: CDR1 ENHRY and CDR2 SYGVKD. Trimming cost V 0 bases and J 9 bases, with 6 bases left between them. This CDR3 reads CAISESAVEQFF. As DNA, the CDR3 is TGTGCCATCAGTGAGTCGGCCGTTGAGCAGTTCTTC.

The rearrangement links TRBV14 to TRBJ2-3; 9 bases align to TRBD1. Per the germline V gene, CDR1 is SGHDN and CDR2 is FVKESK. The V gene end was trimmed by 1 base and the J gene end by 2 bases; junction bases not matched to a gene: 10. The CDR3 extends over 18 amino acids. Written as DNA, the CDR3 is TGTGCCAGCAGCCAAGCGAGGGACAGGGAATTACTCACAGATACGCAGTATTTT. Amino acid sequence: CASSQARDRELLTDTQYF.

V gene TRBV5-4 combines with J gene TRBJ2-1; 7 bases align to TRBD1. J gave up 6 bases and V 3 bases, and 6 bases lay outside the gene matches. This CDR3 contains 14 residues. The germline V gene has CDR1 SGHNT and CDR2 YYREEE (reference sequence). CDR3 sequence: CASSSRGSINEQFF. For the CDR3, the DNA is TGTGCCAGCAGCTCCAGGGGGTCCATCAATGAGCAGTTCTTC.

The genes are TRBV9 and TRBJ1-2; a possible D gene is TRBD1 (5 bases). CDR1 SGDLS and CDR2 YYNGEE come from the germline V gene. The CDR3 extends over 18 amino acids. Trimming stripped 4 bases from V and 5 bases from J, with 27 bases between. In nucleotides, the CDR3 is TGTGCCAGCAGCCCCCATCCCAAAGTGACAGCCCAAGAATATGGCTACACCTTC. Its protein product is CASSPHPKVTAQEYGYTF.

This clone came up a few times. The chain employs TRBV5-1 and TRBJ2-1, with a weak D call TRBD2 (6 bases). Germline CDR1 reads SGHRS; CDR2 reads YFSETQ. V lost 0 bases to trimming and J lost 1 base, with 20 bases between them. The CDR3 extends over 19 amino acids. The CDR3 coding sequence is TGCGCCAGCAGCTTGGCTGGCAGTGGGACTCCCTCTTCCTACAATGAGCAGTTCTTC. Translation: CASSLAGSGTPSSYNEQFF.

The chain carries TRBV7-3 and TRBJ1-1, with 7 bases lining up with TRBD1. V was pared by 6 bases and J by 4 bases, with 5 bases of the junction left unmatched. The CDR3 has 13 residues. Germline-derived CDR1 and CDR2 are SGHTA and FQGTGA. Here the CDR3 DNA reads TGTGCCAGCAGTCTCCAGGGGGGCACTGAAGCTTTCTTT. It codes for CASSLQGGTEAFF.

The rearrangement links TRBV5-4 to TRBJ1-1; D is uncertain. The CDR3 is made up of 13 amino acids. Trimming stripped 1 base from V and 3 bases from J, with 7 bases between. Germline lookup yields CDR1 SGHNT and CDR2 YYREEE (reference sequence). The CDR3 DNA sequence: TGTGCCAGCAGCTTGACGCAGTACACTGAAGCTTTCTTT. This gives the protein CASSLTQYTEAFF.

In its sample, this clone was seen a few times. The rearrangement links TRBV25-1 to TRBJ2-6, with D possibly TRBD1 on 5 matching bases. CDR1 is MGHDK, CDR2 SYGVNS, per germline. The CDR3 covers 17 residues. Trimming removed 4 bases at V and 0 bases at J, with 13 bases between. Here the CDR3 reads CASSGDRYSSGANVLTF. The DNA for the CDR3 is TGTGCCAGCAGTGGTGACAGATACAGCTCTGGGGCCAACGTCCTGACTTTC.